This record concerns one T cell receptor beta chain sequence. Its antigen is unknown. The V and J ends lost 5 bases and 3 bases, in that order; junction bases with no gene match: 6. The CDR3 is 15 amino acids. Germline values: CDR1 SGHAT, CDR2 FQNNGV. This record comes from a study of a mutant IDH1 vaccine in newly diagnosed glioma. Sample time point: week 35, safety follow-up. Mutant IDH1 20-mer peptide, at 300 ug, made up each vaccine dose, with topical imiquimod. Across weeks 1, 3, 5, 7, 11, 15, 19 and 23, patients received a vaccination each time, eight in all. Generated by immunoSEQ multiplex PCR, the TCRdb table keeps only in-frame clones and is missing some. In the table there are roughly 69,000 clones, approximately 86% of which are singletons.

The chain uses TRBV11-2 and TRBJ1-3, with 8 bases fitting TRBD1. This receptor was obtained from a man aged 30 to 39 with glioma. The sequencing here drew on PBMCs, taken from a glioma patient whose treatment included an IDH1 peptide vaccine. The CDR3 DNA follows: TGTGCCAGCAGCCCACAGGGGGTTTATGGAAACACCATATATTTT. It yields the protein CASSPQGVYGNTIYF.